Listed here is a single T cell receptor (beta chain). Its target is not known. The data originate from a study of T cell clonotyping in hematopoietic cell transplantation. Germline values: CDR1 ENHRY, CDR2 SYGVKD. With 2 bases removed from V and 2 bases from J, the gap between germline ends came to 9 bases. There are 14 residues in the CDR3. Described time point: recipient sample about 28 days before transplant, after cytoreduction. Recipient blood drawn about 28 days pretransplant and days 30, 100, 180 after. Study observations and caveats: At the given depth, recipient repertoires were over 95% de novo clonotypes.

Produced via immunoSEQ multiplex PCR; TCRdb's table is partial and in-frame only. This table has some 35,000 clones, roughly 94% appearing once. Material: peripheral blood mononuclear cells, obtained before stem cell transplant. The V gene is TRBV10-3, the J gene TRBJ1-2; D remains ambiguous. The receptor was derived from a man aged 40-50 years with chronic myeloid leukemia. Some clones in this sample may be carry-over from other donors' samples. CDR3: CAISENSGNYGYTF. The CDR3 DNA is TGTGCCATCAGTGAGAATAGCGGAAACTATGGCTACACCTTC.